The T cell receptor (beta chain) under discussion was sequenced for a study of T cell repertoires in cytomegalovirus infection. This CDR3 contains 14 residues. Germline-derived CDR1 and CDR2 are SGHNT and YYREEE (reference sequence). V shed 3 bases and J shed 1 base, with 9 bases lying between them. TCRdb re-called the reads with MiXCR, one entry per CDR3 protein. The table includes a few hundred thousand distinct CDR3 sequences, approximately 22% detected once. Points from the study as a whole: CMV-specific TCR beta clonotypes restricted by HLA-C were the ones dominating the ex vivo response.

This clonotype was observed a few times. The antigen is undetermined. The TCR was taken from a human donor in good health (CMV status not recorded). Some clones in this sample may be carry-over from other donors' samples. The chain uses TRBV5-4 and TRBJ2-3; D call uncertain. Sequenced: CD8+ T cells from PBMCs. In DNA form, the CDR3 reads TGTGCCAGCAGCTCGACCCTTGGCACAGATACGCAGTATTTT. It yields the protein CASSSTLGTDTQYF.